This T cell receptor beta chain derives from a study of kidney transplant recipient with SARS-CoV-2 infection. The table lists this clonotype with a few counts. V shed 3 bases and J shed 9 bases, with 24 bases lying between them. Per germline, CDR1 LNHDA and CDR2 SQIVND (reference sequence). The CDR3 sequence is 17 residues long. Each CDR3 protein gets one entry after TCRdb re-called the reads with MiXCR. The sample carries approximately 250,000 distinct CDR3 sequences, 29% recorded once. The sample here was a blood sample, taken at baseline and on roughly day 110 from a kidney transplant recipient. The TCR sequence derives from a male patient in his 30s who had COVID-19 and was a kidney transplant recipient. Part of the T cell pool may stem from the graft donor. The V and J genes are TRBV19 and TRBJ2-1, with a tentative D call TRBD2 (6 bases). CDR3 bases: TGTGCCAGTAGTATTTGGGCGGGGCGAGCGACTGGGGGTGAGCAGTTCTTC. Its protein is CASSIWAGRATGGEQFF.